The 27 T cell receptor beta chains reported below all come from one sample, sequenced in a study of T cell repertoires in cytomegalovirus infection. Each CDR3 protein gets one entry after TCRdb re-called the reads with MiXCR. The sample includes 350,000 to 450,000 distinct CDR3 sequences, approximately 18% seen only once; the top ten take approximately 10%. Sequencing was carried out using PBMCs. The receptors were sampled from a human donor in good health (CMV status not recorded). Some clones in this sample may be carry-over from other donors' samples.

This clonotype came up many times. V is TRBV12-3 or TRBV12-4 and J is TRBJ2-3; no firm D call. V lost 11 bases and J lost 4, with 13 bases in between. The CDR3 consists of 12 residues. This chain's CDR3 is CASTLVADTQYF. DNA for the CDR3: TGTGCCTCCACCCTAGTCGCAGATACGCAGTATTTT.

V usage is TRBV25-1 and J usage is TRBJ2-2; a possible D gene is TRBD2 (5 bases). CDR1 and CDR2 from the germline V gene are MGHDK and SYGVNS. V was clipped by 3 bases and J by 6 bases, with 8 bases between them. CDR3 length: 13 amino acids. The CDR3 protein is CASSEASSGELFF. In nucleotides, the CDR3 is TGTGCCAGCAGTGAGGCTAGCTCCGGGGAGCTGTTTTTT.

The rearrangement joins TRBV28 to TRBJ2-3; D might be TRBD2 (6 bases). The CDR3 sequence is 13 residues long. Trimming removed 6 bases from V and 6 bases from J, with 13 bases in between. Per germline, CDR1 MDHEN and CDR2 SYDVKM. CDR3 coding DNA: TGTGCCAGCAGAACTAGCCCCCCCGATACGCAGTATTTT. Its translation is CASRTSPPDTQYF.

This clonotype was seen many times. The chain has TRBV6-5 and TRBJ2-1, with D unresolved. Germline-derived CDR1 and CDR2 are MNHEY and SVGAGI. The V end was cut by 0 bases, the J end by 10 bases, with 16 bases between. CDR3 length equals 15 residues. The CDR3 loop reads CASSYSSSVAWEQFF. For the CDR3, the DNA is TGTGCCAGCAGTTACTCCAGTTCAGTGGCATGGGAGCAGTTCTTC.

This clonotype turned up a few times. The chain uses TRBV6-1 and TRBJ2-5; TRBD1 agrees at 9 bases. CDR1 is MNHNS, CDR2 SASEGT, per germline. Germline trimming cut 5 bases from V and 6 bases from J; bases unmatched to any gene: 7. The length of the CDR3 is 14 residues. The CDR3 region is CASSSWTGAKTQYF. The DNA for the CDR3 is TGTGCCAGCAGTTCCTGGACAGGGGCGAAGACCCAGTACTTC.

This clonotype came up a few times. The CDR3 region has the DNA TGTGCCAGCAGCCTCACCCGAGGCAGCGGGAGTCCCCACGAGCAGTACTTC. Its translation: CASSLTRGSGSPHEQYF. The chain links TRBV7-2 to TRBJ2-7; 8 bases agree with TRBD2. Unmatched junction bases numbered 17, after V lost 5 bases and J lost 5 bases. The CDR3 covers 17 residues. CDR1 and CDR2 (germline): SGHTA, FQGNSA.

The chain couples TRBV7-8 to TRBJ1-2, with D unresolved. In germline, CDR1 is SGHVS, CDR2 FQNEAQ. Deletions cut 1 base from V and 5 bases from J, with 11 bases between. The CDR3 has 14 residues. This chain's CDR3 is CASSLGADVYGYTF. As DNA, the CDR3 is TGTGCCAGCAGCTTAGGGGCGGACGTTTATGGCTACACCTTC.

This clonotype was found many times. The rearrangement joins TRBV7-2 to TRBJ1-4; tentative D call: TRBD1 (6 bases). The ends were cut back, 2 bases at V and 7 bases at J, with 11 bases in the middle. CDR3 length: 14 residues. CDR1 is SGHTA and CDR2 is FQGNSA in the germline V gene. The CDR3 DNA follows: TGTGCCAGCAGCTTACAGGGGTGGGGTGAAAAACTGTTTTTT. Its translation is CASSLQGWGEKLFF.

This clonotype was observed a few times. The chain has TRBV18 and TRBJ1-5, with D possibly being TRBD1 (5 bases). Per the germline V gene, CDR1 is KGHSH and CDR2 is LQKENI. Deletions cut 4 bases from V and 7 bases from J, with 14 bases between. This CDR3 has 14 amino acids. This CDR3 reads CASSRGDGYQPQHF. The DNA for the CDR3 is TGTGCCAGCTCACGAGGGGACGGATACCAGCCCCAGCATTTT.

The table lists this clonotype with many counts. This chain uses TRBV7-8 with TRBJ2-1, with 8 positions matching TRBD1. After removal of 0 bases from V and 7 bases from J, the junction contained 5 bases not matched to a gene. Germline V gives CDR1 SGHVS, CDR2 FQNEAQ. This CDR3 is built from 15 residues. The CDR3 reads CASSLALTGGNEQFF. In DNA form, the CDR3 reads TGTGCCAGCAGCTTAGCGCTTACAGGGGGAAATGAGCAGTTCTTC.

The gene calls are TRBV28 and TRBJ1-1; tentative D call: TRBD1 (6 bases). Germline CDR1 is MDHEN and CDR2 is SYDVKM. This CDR3 has 13 amino acids. V dropped 7 bases and J dropped 6 bases, with 15 bases sitting between them. The CDR3 sequence: CASMKGGRAEAFF. The CDR3 coding sequence is TGTGCCAGCATGAAGGGGGGAAGGGCTGAAGCTTTCTTT.

This chain uses TRBV3-1 with TRBJ2-1; the match to TRBD2 covers 9 bases. This CDR3 contains 16 residues. With 1 base clipped from V and 2 bases from J, the junction kept 3 bases outside the gene matches. Germline CDR1 reads LGHDT; CDR2 reads YNNKEL (reference sequence). DNA of the CDR3: TGTGCCAGCAGCCAAGCGGGCGGGAGGGCCTACAATGAGCAGTTCTTC. Encoded protein: CASSQAGGRAYNEQFF.

This clonotype was seen repeatedly, ten times or more. The chain uses TRBV5-4 and TRBJ1-6; D is unresolved. The CDR3 covers 13 residues. Trimming took 5 bases from V and 10 from J, leaving 13 bases between them. Germline V CDR1 and CDR2: SGHNT, YYREEE (reference sequence). Here the CDR3 DNA reads TGTGCCAGCAGGGGGTCCGAGTACTCACCCCTCCACTTT. It encodes CASRGSEYSPLHF.

Worth noting for this clonotype: A clone one base away is much larger, so this may be a read error. CDR3 protein: CASSHGLDLNSQYF. CDR3 bases: TGTGCCAGCAGCCACGGTCTTGACTTGAATTCGCAGTATTTT. The gene calls are TRBV3-1 and TRBJ2-3; unclear D gene. The germline CDR1 and CDR2 sequences are LGHDT and YNNKEL (reference sequence). V was trimmed by 3 bases and J by 10 bases, leaving 17 bases between them. CDR3 length: 14 amino acids.

This clonotype has more than one count but fewer than ten. Written as DNA, the CDR3 is TGTGCCTGGAGTGTCCGGGACAGGGTTGACACTGAAGCTTTCTTT. It is translated as CAWSVRDRVDTEAFF. This sequence joins TRBV30 and TRBJ1-1; 9 bases agree with TRBD1. Germline CDR1 reads GTSNPN; CDR2 reads SVGIG (reference sequence). Trimming removed 0 bases from V and 3 bases from J; junction bases left unmatched: 5. The CDR3 contains 15 residues.

This chain joins TRBV29-1 and TRBJ2-5; TRBD2 matches 10 bases. Germline V gene data show CDR1 as SQVTM and CDR2 as ANQGSEA. The CDR3 has 13 amino acids. V lost 5 bases, J lost 1 base, and 1 base stayed unmatched. In DNA, the CDR3 is TGCAGCGTTCGGACTAGCGGCCAAGAGACCCAGTACTTC. It codes for CSVRTSGQETQYF.

This clonotype was counted a few times. This chain links TRBV7-8 with TRBJ1-6; perhaps TRBD1 as D (5 bases). Germline V lookup: CDR1 SGHVS, CDR2 FQNEAQ. The CDR3 loop spans 19 amino acids. The V and J ends lost 0 bases and 10 bases respectively, with 25 bases between them. CDR3 sequence: CASSLAFRASGFRQSPLHF. For the CDR3, the DNA is TGTGCCAGCAGCTTAGCGTTCCGGGCCTCAGGGTTCCGGCAATCACCCCTCCACTTT.

This chain joins TRBV11-2 and TRBJ2-7, with D perhaps TRBD2 (5 bases). The germline V and J ends were trimmed by 1 base and 7 bases, with 14 bases remaining between them. The germline V gene has CDR1 SGHAT and CDR2 FQNNGV. The CDR3 sequence is 14 residues long. As DNA, the CDR3 is TGTGCCAGCAGCTTAGTGGCTCTCTCGGGGGAGCAGTACTTC. Protein sequence: CASSLVALSGEQYF.

In its sample, this clonotype was seen many times. The rearrangement uses TRBV7-6 and TRBJ2-3, with D possibly being TRBD2 (5 bases). The CDR3 sequence is 15 residues long. CDR1 and CDR2 (germline): SGHVS, FNYEAQ. Trimming removed 6 bases at V and 2 bases at J, with 15 bases between. The CDR3: CASSPAPGITDTQYF. The CDR3 DNA reads TGTGCCAGCAGTCCCGCACCGGGAATCACAGATACGCAGTATTTT.

This clonotype was recorded many times. The gene calls are TRBV7-2 and TRBJ1-2; no clear D gene. The germline V gene encodes CDR1 SGHTA and CDR2 FQGNSA. This CDR3 has 11 amino acids. The V end lost 5 bases, the J end lost 13 bases, and 14 bases lay between the germline ends. CDR3 amino acids: CASSHPAERTF. In DNA, the CDR3 is TGTGCCAGCAGCCATCCCGCCGAGCGCACCTTC.

The V call is TRBV2, the J call TRBJ2-3; no firm D call. The CDR3 runs 11 residues. Germline V CDR1 and CDR2: SNHLY, FYNNEI. Trimming cost V 7 bases and J 5 bases, with 7 bases left between them. CDR3 coding DNA: TGTGCCAGCACCGTGGGAGATACGCAGTATTTT. Its translation: CASTVGDTQYF.

The chain has TRBV12-3 or TRBV12-4 and TRBJ2-7; 12 bases are a match to TRBD1. The CDR3 has 14 residues. V lost 8 bases, J lost 5 bases, and 7 bases stayed unmatched. Here the CDR3 DNA reads TGTGCCAGCGGCCGGGACAGGGGGCGCCACGAGCAGTACTTC. Protein: CASGRDRGRHEQYF.

This clonotype has more than one count but fewer than ten. This chain joins TRBV15 and TRBJ2-3; 7 bases are shared with TRBD2. This CDR3 is built from 15 residues. Germline trimming cut 2 bases from V and 2 bases from J; bases unmatched to any gene: 4. Per the germline V gene, CDR1 is LNHNV and CDR2 is YYDKDF (reference sequence). The CDR3 coding sequence is TGTGCCACCAGCAGACCGGGACTACTCACAGATACGCAGTATTTT. Its protein is CATSRPGLLTDTQYF.

This clonotype was counted between two and nine times. The chain uses TRBV6-1 and TRBJ1-1, with a tentative D call TRBD1 (5 bases). This CDR3 contains 14 residues. Germline V gives CDR1 MNHNS, CDR2 SASEGT. Trimming pared 5 bases from V and 1 base from J, leaving 11 bases between. This chain's CDR3 is CASSSVGGNTEAFF. In nucleotides, the CDR3 is TGTGCCAGCAGTTCGGTCGGGGGGAACACTGAAGCTTTCTTT.

The chain uses TRBV6-1 and TRBJ2-3; D perhaps matches TRBD2 (6 bases). This CDR3 has 14 amino acids. Trimming cost V 8 bases and J 2 bases, with 14 bases left between them. From germline, CDR1 is MNHNS and CDR2 SASEGT. The CDR3 DNA sequence: TGTGCCAGCTCCTGGAGGGCCACCACAGATACGCAGTATTTT. As protein: CASSWRATTDTQYF.

This clonotype was observed many times. This rearrangement joins TRBV12-3 or TRBV12-4 to TRBJ1-6, with D possibly TRBD1 on 5 matching bases. The CDR3 runs 20 residues. V shed 3 bases and J shed 5 bases, with 26 bases lying between them. The CDR3 sequence: CASSFWGPVPHSLDNSPLHF. The CDR3 DNA is TGTGCCAGCAGTTTTTGGGGACCTGTTCCTCATTCTTTGGATAATTCACCCCTCCACTTT.

This clonotype was seen a few times. This chain connects TRBV6-1 to TRBJ2-3, with 10 bases fitting TRBD2. CDR1 and CDR2 from the germline V gene are MNHNS and SASEGT. V shed 2 bases and J 2 bases; nucleotides not matched to a gene: 7. The CDR3 runs to 17 residues. This CDR3 reads CASSELVAGGPTDTQYF. The CDR3 coding sequence is TGTGCCAGCAGTGAACTAGTAGCGGGGGGACCCACAGATACGCAGTATTTT.